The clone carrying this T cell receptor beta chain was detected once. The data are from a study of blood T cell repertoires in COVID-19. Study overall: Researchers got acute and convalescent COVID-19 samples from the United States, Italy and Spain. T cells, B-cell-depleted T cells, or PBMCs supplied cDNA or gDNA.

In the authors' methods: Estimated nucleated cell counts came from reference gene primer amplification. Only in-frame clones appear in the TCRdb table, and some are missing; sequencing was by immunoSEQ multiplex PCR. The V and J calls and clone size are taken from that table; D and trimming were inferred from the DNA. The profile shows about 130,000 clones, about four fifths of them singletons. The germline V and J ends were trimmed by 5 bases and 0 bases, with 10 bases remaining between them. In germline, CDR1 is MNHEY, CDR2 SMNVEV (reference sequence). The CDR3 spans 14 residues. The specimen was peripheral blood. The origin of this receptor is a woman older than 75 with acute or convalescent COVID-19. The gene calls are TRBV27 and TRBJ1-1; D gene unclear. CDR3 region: CASSAVVMNTEAFF. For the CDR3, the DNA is TGTGCCAGCAGTGCGGTAGTAATGAACACTGAAGCTTTCTTT.